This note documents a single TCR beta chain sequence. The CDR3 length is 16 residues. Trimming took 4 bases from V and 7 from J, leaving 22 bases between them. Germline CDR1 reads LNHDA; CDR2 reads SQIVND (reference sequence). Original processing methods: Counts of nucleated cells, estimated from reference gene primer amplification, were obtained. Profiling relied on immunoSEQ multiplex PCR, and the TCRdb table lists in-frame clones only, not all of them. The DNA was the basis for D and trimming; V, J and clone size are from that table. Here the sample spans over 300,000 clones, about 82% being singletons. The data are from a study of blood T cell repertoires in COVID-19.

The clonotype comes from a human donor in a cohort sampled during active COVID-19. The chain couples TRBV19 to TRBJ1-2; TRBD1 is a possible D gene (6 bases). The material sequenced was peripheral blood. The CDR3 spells CASSTIRTGKVIGYTF. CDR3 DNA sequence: TGTGCCAGTAGTACGATCCGTACAGGGAAAGTAATTGGCTACACCTTC.